The 17 T cell receptor beta chains presented below share a single source sample, sequenced in a study of blood T cell repertoires in COVID-19. The assay was immunoSEQ multiplex PCR, and TCRdb's table has in-frame clones only and misses some. Of approximately 150,000 clones in the sample, around 89% were seen once. The sample consisted of peripheral blood. The receptor set was obtained from a human donor in a cohort sampled during active COVID-19.

The chain couples TRBV19 to TRBJ1-4, with a tentative D call TRBD1 (6 bases). From germline, CDR1 is LNHDA and CDR2 SQIVND (reference sequence). V was cut by 3 bases and J by 8 bases, with 13 bases left in between. CDR3 size: 14 residues. CDR3 region: CASSIGGAGEKLFF. In DNA, the CDR3 is TGTGCCAGTAGTATCGGGGGGGCCGGGGAAAAACTGTTTTTT.

The rearrangement joins TRBV7-9 to TRBJ1-6; the D gene is possibly TRBD1 (5 bases). The CDR3 sequence is 15 residues long. Trimming shortened V by 8 bases and J by 8 bases, and 19 bases separated the two germline ends. CDR1 is SEHNR, CDR2 FQNEAQ, per germline (reference sequence). The CDR3: CASARGVQSDSPLHF. CDR3 nucleotide sequence: TGTGCCAGCGCCCGGGGGGTTCAGAGCGATTCACCCCTCCACTTT. The full variable domain, its missing parts supplied by reference TRBV7-9 and TRBJ1-6, is DTGVSQNPRHKITKRGQNVTFRCDPISEHNRLYWYRQTLGQGPEFLTYFQNEAQLEKSRLLSDRFSAERPKGSFSTLEIQRTEQGDSAMYLCASARGVQSDSPLHFGNGTRLTVT.

The genes are TRBV6-6 and TRBJ1-5, with 10 positions matching TRBD1. The CDR3 sequence is 16 residues long. The germline V gene encodes CDR1 MNHNY and CDR2 SVGAGI (reference sequence). With V trimmed by 0 bases and J by 7 bases, 6 bases remained unmatched. CDR3 protein: CASSYSRTGGEQPQHF. The CDR3 DNA is TGTGCCAGCAGTTACTCGAGGACAGGGGGAGAACAGCCCCAGCATTTT.

The rearrangement links TRBV27 to TRBJ2-7, with 9 bases aligning to TRBD1. The CDR3 runs 14 residues. The V and J ends lost 4 bases and 7 bases, in that order; junction bases with no gene match: 8. Germline CDR1 MNHEY, CDR2 SMNVEV (reference sequence). The CDR3 reads CASSSGTGLNEQYF. In DNA, the CDR3 is TGTGCCAGCAGTTCTGGGACAGGGCTGAATGAGCAGTACTTC.

The chain recombines TRBV14 with TRBJ2-2; 7 bases are shared with TRBD2. This CDR3 contains 14 residues. From germline, CDR1 is SGHDN and CDR2 FVKESK. The ends lost 3 bases at V and 4 bases at J; junction bases unmatched: 2. The CDR3 sequence is CASSQRGFTGELFF. The CDR3 DNA reads as TGTGCCAGCAGCCAGCGGGGGTTCACCGGGGAGCTGTTTTTT.

This clone was recorded a few times. CDR3 residues: CASSKAAGRRKLQYF. The CDR3, as DNA: TGTGCCAGCAGCAAAGCGGCGGGGCGCAGAAAATTGCAGTACTTC. The rearrangement links TRBV21-1 to TRBJ2-7; the table's D gene call, TRBD2, was not cross checked with the DNA. TRBV21-1 is designated a pseudogene. There are 15 residues in the CDR3.

V is TRBV19 and J is TRBJ1-5; no clear D. V lost 5 bases and J 0 bases, leaving 23 bases between the germline ends. The CDR3 sequence is 19 residues long. The germline V gene has CDR1 LNHDA and CDR2 SQIVND (reference sequence). CDR3 residues: CASSSPPAGLGYSNQPQHF. The CDR3 DNA is TGTGCCAGTAGTTCCCCCCCGGCGGGCTTGGGCTATAGCAATCAGCCCCAGCATTTT.

The CDR3 bases are TGTGCCAGCAGCCTACTGGACAGGGGGTCACCCCTCCACTTT. It encodes CASSLLDRGSPLHF. V gene TRBV11-2 combines with J gene TRBJ1-6, with TRBD1 matching 10 bases. This CDR3 spans 14 amino acids. Germline trimming cut 5 bases from V and 10 bases from J; bases unmatched to any gene: 5. The V gene's germline CDR1 is SGHAT and CDR2 FQNNGV.

The chain couples TRBV30 to TRBJ2-7, with TRBD2 identical over 12 bases. The V gene end was trimmed by 3 bases and the J gene end by 9 bases; junction bases not matched to a gene: 15. CDR1 is GTSNPN, CDR2 SVGIG, per germline (reference sequence). The CDR3 consists of 16 residues. The CDR3 DNA sequence: TGTGCCTGGAGGCCCCAAAGGAGACTAGCGGGGGACGCGCAGTACTTC. Its protein product is CAWRPQRRLAGDAQYF.

The gene calls are TRBV19 and TRBJ2-6; 8 positions match TRBD2. The CDR3 covers 17 residues. V shed 3 bases and J 1 base; nucleotides not matched to a gene: 5. In germline, CDR1 is LNHDA, CDR2 SQIVND (reference sequence). CDR3 sequence: CASSIGGGLSGANVLTF. For the CDR3, the DNA is TGTGCCAGTAGTATCGGGGGGGGCCTTTCTGGGGCCAACGTCCTGACTTTC.

This chain joins TRBV4-2 and TRBJ1-5, with D possibly being TRBD1 (5 bases). The CDR3 is 15 residues long. Germline V gene lookup returns CDR1 LGHNA and CDR2 YNFKEQ. Trimming removed 0 bases at V and 5 bases at J, with 11 bases between. CDR3 bases: TGTGCCAGCAGCCAAGATAGGCAGGGCCATCAGCCCCAGCATTTT. It encodes CASSQDRQGHQPQHF.

This clone was seen once. The genes are TRBV18 and TRBJ1-1; the match to TRBD1 covers 7 bases. Trimming removed 3 bases from V and 4 bases from J; junction bases left unmatched: 2. This CDR3 region has 13 residues. Germline loops: CDR1 KGHSH, CDR2 LQKENI. CDR3 coding DNA: TGTGCCAGCTCACCCGGGACAGCCACTGAAGCTTTCTTT. Protein: CASSPGTATEAFF.

This clone was counted a single time. The chain is built from TRBV5-4 and TRBJ2-6; tentative D call: TRBD2 (6 bases). Germline CDR1 SGHNT, CDR2 YYREEE (reference sequence). This CDR3 has 18 amino acids. V was shortened by 2 bases and J by 2 bases, with 17 bases between the two germline ends. DNA of the CDR3: TGTGCCAGCAGCTTTCGGAGGGACCTAGTGCCTGGGGCCAACGTCCTGACTTTC. Translated, it gives CASSFRRDLVPGANVLTF. Combining the CDR3 with reference TRBV5-4 and TRBJ2-6 gives the whole variable domain ETGVTQSPTHLIKTRGQQVTLRCSSQSGHNTVSWYQQALGQGPQFIFQYYREEENGRGNFPPRFSGLQFPNYSSELNVNALELDDSALYLCASSFRRDLVPGANVLTFGAGSRLTVL.

The chain is built from TRBV10-3 and TRBJ1-5; weak D call: TRBD1 (5 bases). Germline CDR1 reads ENHRY; CDR2 reads SYGVKD. The CDR3 extends over 18 amino acids. The ends were cut back, 1 base at V and 2 bases at J, with 18 bases in the middle. The CDR3 DNA follows: TGTGCCATCAGTGAGTGGAACAGTTCCTTAGGGGGCAATCAGCCCCAGCATTTT. It specifies CAISEWNSSLGGNQPQHF.

The J gene is TRBJ2-6, the V gene TRBV23-1, with D possibly being TRBD2 (7 bases). TRBV23-1 is identified as an open reading frame with a role that is uncertain. Deletions cut 0 bases from V and 0 bases from J, with 15 bases between. This CDR3 comprises 19 residues. CDR3 amino acids: CASSQSWEGGYSGANVLTF. The CDR3 DNA reads TGCGCCAGCAGTCAATCGTGGGAGGGGGGATACTCTGGGGCCAACGTCCTGACTTTC.

This clone was counted a few times. The chain uses TRBV2 and TRBJ1-5; 9 nucleotides line up with TRBD1. This CDR3 contains 13 residues. The germline CDR1 and CDR2 sequences are SNHLY and FYNNEI. V dropped 10 bases and J dropped 2; count of bases not matched to a gene: 3. As DNA, the CDR3 is TGTGCCAAAGGACAGGGGCGCAATCAGCCCCAGCATTTT. It codes for CAKGQGRNQPQHF. Full variable domain (outside the CDR3, taken from reference TRBV2 and TRBJ1-5): EPEVTQTPSHQVTQMGQEVILRCVPISNHLYFYWYRQILGQKVEFLVSFYNNEISEKSEIFDDQFSVERPDGSNFTLKIRSTKLEDSAMYFCAKGQGRNQPQHFGDGTRLSIL.

The V gene is TRBV29-1, the J gene TRBJ2-7; a weak D match, TRBD2 (7 bases). CDR3 length: 14 amino acids. The ends were cut back, 1 base at V and 4 bases at J, with 14 bases in the middle. CDR1 SQVTM and CDR2 ANQGSEA come from the germline V gene. The CDR3 region has the DNA TGCAGCGTTGAAGTTGGAAGGGGGGGGTACGAGCAGTACTTC. It codes for CSVEVGRGGYEQYF.